This is a list of T cell receptor beta chains from one sample in a study of T-cell reconstitution after alpha-beta-depleted transplantation in children. From the PCR reads, TCRdb called clonotypes with MiXCR, one entry per CDR3 protein. The sample has 500,000 to 600,000 distinct CDR3 sequences, approximately 20% seen once. Specimen: PBMCs from the stem cell graft donor, collected from the stem cell graft. These receptors were taken from a human donor who donated a stem cell graft to a child with acute lymphoblastic leukemia. Both conserved end residues are part of each CDR3. D genes are given only for firm matches. Not all rows give a size; the values are once, few, many and, for expanded clones, a class.

>TRBV19|TRBJ2-7|.|.
TGTGCCAGTAGTATTTTCGCCAGGGGAGGCTACGAGCAGTACTTC
CASSIFARGGYEQYF
>TRBV5-6|TRBJ1-1|few|.
TGTGCCAGCAGCGGCCGGGACAACCTCGGTCTGAACACTGAAGCTTTCTTT
CASSGRDNLGLNTEAFF
>TRBV7-3|TRBJ2-3|.|.
TGTGCCAGCAGTGAGGGGGAGGGCCGATGGGGCACAGATACGCAGTATTTT
CASSEGEGRWGTDTQYF
>TRBV5-1|TRBJ2-5|.|TRBD2
TGCGCCAGCAGCTTCGGACTAGCGTCGGGTGAGGAGACCCAGTACTTC
CASSFGLASGEETQYF
>TRBV14|TRBJ2-1|.|TRBD2
TGTGCCAGCAGCCAAGATTCTAAGGCTAGCGGGCGGGACTTGAATGAGCAGTTCTTC
CASSQDSKASGRDLNEQFF
>TRBV3-1|TRBJ2-7|few|.
TGTGCCAGCAGCCACAGGGGACTCTTCTACGAGCAGTACTTC
CASSHRGLFYEQYF
>TRBV11-2|TRBJ2-1|few|.
TGTGCCAGCAGCTTAACTCGTTCCGAGCAGTTCTTC
CASSLTRSEQFF
>TRBV18|TRBJ1-4|few|.
TGTGCCAGCTCACCACCCAGGGTGGGCAATGAAAAACTGTTTTTT
CASSPPRVGNEKLFF
>TRBV2|TRBJ1-1|few|.
TGTGCCAGCAGATGGTCTGGGGCAGGGAACACTGAAGCTTTCTTT
CASRWSGAGNTEAFF
>TRBV7-2|TRBJ2-3|.|TRBD2
TGTGCCAGCAGAGCGGGAGTGTTAGCAGATACGCAGTATTTT
CASRAGVLADTQYF
>TRBV27|TRBJ2-5|few|TRBD2
TGTGCCAGCAGTTTCTCAGGGCGGGAGGTGGAGACCCAGTACTTC
CASSFSGREVETQYF
>TRBV6-1|TRBJ2-5|few|TRBD1
TGTGCCAGCAGCAGACAGGGCCGGAAGGAGACCCAGTACTTC
CASSRQGRKETQYF
>TRBV7-3|TRBJ1-1|few|.
TGTGCCAGCAGCTTAGCGTGGGACACTGAAGCTTTCTTT
CASSLAWDTEAFF
>TRBV5-1|TRBJ1-4|.|.
TGCGCCAGCAGCTTCTCCAGGGGATCTAATGAAAAACTGTTTTTT
CASSFSRGSNEKLFF
>TRBV4-1|TRBJ1-6|few|TRBD1
TGCGCCAGCAGCCAATCTATACAGGGGGCTTCTAATTCACCCCTCCACTTT
CASSQSIQGASNSPLHF
>TRBV5-1|TRBJ2-3|.|TRBD2
TGCGCCAGCAGCGCGGGACTAGCGGGCACAGATACGCAGTATTTT
CASSAGLAGTDTQYF
>TRBV18|TRBJ1-1|.|.
TGTGCCAGCTCACCACAAGGGACCCCGGGACCTGAAGCTTTCTTT
CASSPQGTPGPEAFF
>TRBV7-9|TRBJ2-2|few|TRBD2
TGTGCCAGCAGGTTGGGACTAGCGGGACCTAACACCGGGGAGCTGTTTTTT
CASRLGLAGPNTGELFF
>TRBV12-3/TRBV12-4|TRBJ2-5|.|TRBD1
TGTGCCAGCAGCATCGGGACAGGGCACGAGACCCAGTACTTC
CASSIGTGHETQYF
>TRBV7-8|TRBJ1-4|few|TRBD1
TGTGCCAGCAGCTGGAAGAGAACAGGGGGCGAGGCTAATGAAAAACTGTTTTTT
CASSWKRTGGEANEKLFF
>TRBV5-1|TRBJ2-1|.|.
TGCGCCAGCAGCTTGGTTGGGACACGAAATGAGCAGTTCTTC
CASSLVGTRNEQFF
>TRBV5-1|TRBJ2-7|.|.
TGCGCCAGCAGGAGGACGGAGATAGAGCAGTACTTC
CASRRTEIEQYF
>TRBV2|TRBJ2-3|.|TRBD2
TGTGCCAGCAGGCAGCGGGAGCAGCAGTATTTT
CASRQREQQYF
>TRBV20-1|TRBJ2-7|many|TRBD2
TGCAGTGCTAGAGGGACTAGCGGGGGGTACTACGAGCAGTACTTC
CSARGTSGGYYEQYF
>TRBV15|TRBJ2-1|.|TRBD2
TGTGCCACCAGCAGAGTAGCGGGTACCTACAATGAGCAGTTCTTC
CATSRVAGTYNEQFF
>TRBV5-1|TRBJ2-4|many|.
TGCGCCAGCAGCCCTCAGGGGGGTGACATTCAGTACTTC
CASSPQGGDIQYF
>TRBV29-1|TRBJ1-2|.|.
TGCAGCGTTGAATTCGGCAAGTCTTATGGCTACACCTTC
CSVEFGKSYGYTF
>TRBV20-1|TRBJ2-1|.|TRBD2
TGCAGTGCTAGAACAGCGGGAGGGCCCGGTGAGCAGTTCTTC
CSARTAGGPGEQFF
>TRBV20-1|TRBJ1-2|many|.
TGCAGCACAACCTCAGGGAACCATGGCTACACCTTC
CSTTSGNHGYTF
>TRBV4-1|TRBJ2-5|.|.
TGCGCCAGCAGCCAGGAGCCGGGCAGGGTGAACCAAGAGACCCAGTACTTC
CASSQEPGRVNQETQYF
>TRBV29-1|TRBJ2-4|few|.
TGCAGCGTTGAAACAATGGGAATTGAGAAAAACATTCAGTACTTC
CSVETMGIEKNIQYF
>TRBV19|TRBJ1-5|.|.
TGTGCCAGCCGTGGACAGCCAGGAGGTGGCAATCAGCCCCAGCATTTT
CASRGQPGGGNQPQHF
>TRBV6-5|TRBJ2-2|few|.
TGTGCCAGCAGTTACCCCGCCGGGGTTAACACCGGGGAGCTGTTTTTT
CASSYPAGVNTGELFF
>TRBV20-1|TRBJ2-6|.|.
TGCAGTGCTAGCAGGGCAGGGACTGGGGCCAACGTCCTGACTTTC
CSASRAGTGANVLTF
>TRBV18|TRBJ2-7|few|.
TGTGCCAGCTCATTAAGTGCGGGGACAGTTGGCCACGAGCAGTACTTC
CASSLSAGTVGHEQYF
>TRBV12-3/TRBV12-4|TRBJ2-3|.|TRBD2
TGTGCCAGCAGTTTCGGGACTAGCGGGAGGGGGGGAACAGATACGCAGTATTTT
CASSFGTSGRGGTDTQYF
>TRBV9|TRBJ2-2|.|TRBD2
TGTGCCAGCAGCGTCCTTAGCGGGGAGAACACCGGGGAGCTGTTTTTT
CASSVLSGENTGELFF
>TRBV6-1|TRBJ2-7|.|TRBD2
TGTGCCAGCAGGGAAAAGAACCGGGGGGACTCCTACGAGCAGTACTTC
CASREKNRGDSYEQYF
>TRBV5-1|TRBJ2-2|few|.
TGCGCCAGCAGCTCCCGGCAGCAAGCCGGGGAGCTGTTTTTT
CASSSRQQAGELFF
>TRBV7-9|TRBJ1-4|few|TRBD1
TGTGCCAGCAGCTTATTAGGGACAGGGTCTAATGAAAAACTGTTTTTT
CASSLLGTGSNEKLFF
>TRBV5-1|TRBJ2-2|.|TRBD2
TGCGCCAGCAGCGCAACACTAGCGGGAGATTTCGGGGAGCTGTTTTTT
CASSATLAGDFGELFF
>TRBV5-1|TRBJ1-3|few|.
TGCGCCAGCAAGGAGGAACTCTTGACTGGAAACACCATATATTTT
CASKEELLTGNTIYF
>TRBV10-3|TRBJ2-7|.|TRBD2
TGTGCCATCAGTGAGTCTTGGGGAGGGATCTACGAGCAGTACTTC
CAISESWGGIYEQYF
>TRBV12-5|TRBJ2-1|.|TRBD2
TGTGCTAGTGGTTTGTCCGGGACTAGCGCCTACAATGAGCAGTTCTTC
CASGLSGTSAYNEQFF
>TRBV7-2|TRBJ2-7|.|TRBD1
TGTGCCAGCACCCTAGCGGCCGGGACAGGGGCCTACGAGCAGTACTTC
CASTLAAGTGAYEQYF